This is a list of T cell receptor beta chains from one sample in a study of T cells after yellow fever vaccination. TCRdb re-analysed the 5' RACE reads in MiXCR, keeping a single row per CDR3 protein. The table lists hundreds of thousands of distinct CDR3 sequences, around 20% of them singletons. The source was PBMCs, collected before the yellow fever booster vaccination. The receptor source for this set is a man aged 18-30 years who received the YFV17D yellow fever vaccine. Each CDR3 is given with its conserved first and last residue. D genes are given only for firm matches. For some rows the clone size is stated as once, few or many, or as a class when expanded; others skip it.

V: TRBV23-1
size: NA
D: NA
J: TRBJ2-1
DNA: TGCGCCAGCAACCCAAGGTTCAGGGTCTCCTACAATGAGCAGTTCTTC
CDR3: CASNPRFRVSYNEQFF

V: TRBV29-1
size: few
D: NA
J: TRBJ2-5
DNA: TGCAGCGTTGAAGATCAGTTCCTCTCTGCACAAGAGACCCAGTACTTC
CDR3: CSVEDQFLSAQETQYF

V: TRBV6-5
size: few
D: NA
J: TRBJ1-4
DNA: TGTGCCAGCAGTTACCAGGGAGTGGATGAAAAACTGTTTTTT
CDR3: CASSYQGVDEKLFF

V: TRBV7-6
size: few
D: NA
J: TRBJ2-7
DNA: TGTGCCAGCAGCCCCATGGGTTACGGAGAGCAGTACTTC
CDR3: CASSPMGYGEQYF

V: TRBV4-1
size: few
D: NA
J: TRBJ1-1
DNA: TGCGCCAGCAGCCAAGGGTGGCAGAGCACTGAAGCTTTCTTT
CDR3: CASSQGWQSTEAFF

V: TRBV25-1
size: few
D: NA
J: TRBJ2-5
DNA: TGTGCCAGCAGTGAGGGGCTTTCGGAGACCCAGTACTTC
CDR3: CASSEGLSETQYF

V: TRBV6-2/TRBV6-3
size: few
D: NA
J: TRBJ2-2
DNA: TGTGCCAGCAGTTACCTGGTTGTGGCGGGTGCCACCGGGGAGCTGTTTTTT
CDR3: CASSYLVVAGATGELFF

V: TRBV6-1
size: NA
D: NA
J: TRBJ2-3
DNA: TGTGCCAGCAGTGACCTAGCGCCAGATACGCAGTATTTT
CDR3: CASSDLAPDTQYF

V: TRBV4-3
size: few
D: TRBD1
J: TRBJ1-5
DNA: TGCGCCAGCTCCACCGGGACAGGGACCCAGCCCCAGCATTTT
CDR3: CASSTGTGTQPQHF

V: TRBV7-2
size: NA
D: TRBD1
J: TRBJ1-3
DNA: TGTGCCAGCAGCTTACGCGGACAGGGGGCGGGAAACACCATATATTTT
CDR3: CASSLRGQGAGNTIYF

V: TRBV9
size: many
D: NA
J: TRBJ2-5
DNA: TGTGCCAGCAGCGGCGGAGGGGTTGCAGAGACCCAGTACTTC
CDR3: CASSGGGVAETQYF

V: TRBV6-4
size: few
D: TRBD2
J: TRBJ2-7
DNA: TGTGCCCGGGGAGGGTTCTCCTACGAGCAGTACTTC
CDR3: CARGGFSYEQYF

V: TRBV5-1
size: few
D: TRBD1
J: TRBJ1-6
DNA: TGCGCCAGCAGCCTCACGGGACAGGGGTATTCACCCCTCCACTTT
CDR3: CASSLTGQGYSPLHF

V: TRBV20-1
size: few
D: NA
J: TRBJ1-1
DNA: TGCAGTGCTAGAGAGGTGGCGAGGAACACTGAAGCTTTCTTT
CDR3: CSAREVARNTEAFF

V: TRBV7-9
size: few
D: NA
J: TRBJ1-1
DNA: TGTGCCAGCGGACCAGGGATGAAAACTGAAGCTTTCTTT
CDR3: CASGPGMKTEAFF

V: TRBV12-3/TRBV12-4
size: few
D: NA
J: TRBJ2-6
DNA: TGTGCCAGCAGTTTAGGTTGGGGGCAGGGCTCTGGGGCCAACGTCCTGACTTTC
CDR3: CASSLGWGQGSGANVLTF

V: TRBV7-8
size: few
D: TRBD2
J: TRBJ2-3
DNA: TGTGCCAGCAGGCTGGGCGGGGGGGCCACAGATACGCAGTATTTT
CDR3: CASRLGGGATDTQYF

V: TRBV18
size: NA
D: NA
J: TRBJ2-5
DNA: TGTGCCAGCTCACCATTCGCAGTGCCCCAAGAGACCCAGTACTTC
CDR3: CASSPFAVPQETQYF

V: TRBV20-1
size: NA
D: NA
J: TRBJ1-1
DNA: TGCAGTGCAACGGGGATGGGGGTTGAGACTGAAGCTTTCTTT
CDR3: CSATGMGVETEAFF

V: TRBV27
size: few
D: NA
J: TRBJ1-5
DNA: TGTGCCAGCAGGCGGGGCTCAGCGGGTCAGCCCCAGCATTTT
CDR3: CASRRGSAGQPQHF

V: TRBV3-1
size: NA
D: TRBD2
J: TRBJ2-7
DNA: TGTGCCAGCAGCCAAGTCGCTAGCGGGGGCTACGAGCAGTACTTC
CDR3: CASSQVASGGYEQYF

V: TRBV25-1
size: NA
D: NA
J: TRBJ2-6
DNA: TGTGCCAGCAGTGGGGGGCCTGGGGCCAACGTCCTGACTTTC
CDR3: CASSGGPGANVLTF

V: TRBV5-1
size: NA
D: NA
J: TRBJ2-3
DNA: TGCGCCAGCAGCGTTTTCTCAAGCGTCGGTACGCAGTATTTT
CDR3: CASSVFSSVGTQYF

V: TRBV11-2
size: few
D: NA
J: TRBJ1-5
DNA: TGTGCCAGCAGCTTAGATCGGGTTCAGCCCCAGCATTTT
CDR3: CASSLDRVQPQHF

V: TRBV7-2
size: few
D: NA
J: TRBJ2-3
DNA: TGTGCCAGCATCCTCCGGGGGGCGGCTAGCACAGATACGCAGTATTTT
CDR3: CASILRGAASTDTQYF

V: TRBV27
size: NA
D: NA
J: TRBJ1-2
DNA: TGTGCCAGCAGCCCAAGGTTTAACTATGGCTACACCTTC
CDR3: CASSPRFNYGYTF

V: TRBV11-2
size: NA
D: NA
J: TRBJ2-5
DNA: TGTGCCAGCAGCGGACGGGGGTTAGGGGAGACCCAGTACTTC
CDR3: CASSGRGLGETQYF

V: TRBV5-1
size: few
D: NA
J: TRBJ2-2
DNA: TGCGCCAGCAGGTCACGGGACGTCGGCACCGGGGAGCTGTTTTTT
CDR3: CASRSRDVGTGELFF

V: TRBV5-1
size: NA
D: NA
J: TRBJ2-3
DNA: TGCGCCAGCAGCTTGGACGGTACTTATACGCAGTATTTT
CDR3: CASSLDGTYTQYF

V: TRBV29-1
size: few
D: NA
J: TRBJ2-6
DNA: TGCAGCGTTTCCCCAGGGGTACAGGCCAACGTCCTGACTTTC
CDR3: CSVSPGVQANVLTF

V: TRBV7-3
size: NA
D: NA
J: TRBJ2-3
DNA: TGTGCCAGCAGCCCTTCCGGGGACAAGAGATATACGCAGTATTTT
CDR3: CASSPSGDKRYTQYF

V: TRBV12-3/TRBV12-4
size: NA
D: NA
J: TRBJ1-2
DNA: TGTGCCAGCAGTTTGGGGGGATACGGCAGAGGGATGTATGGCTACACCTTC
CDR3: CASSLGGYGRGMYGYTF

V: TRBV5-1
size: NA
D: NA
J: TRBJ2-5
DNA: TGCGCCAGCAGCTTGACACTAGCACAAGAGACCCAGTACTTC
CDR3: CASSLTLAQETQYF

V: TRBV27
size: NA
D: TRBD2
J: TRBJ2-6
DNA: TGTGCCAGCAGTCGGCTCGGGGGGGGACTCTCTGGGGCCAACGTCCTGACTTTC
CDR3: CASSRLGGGLSGANVLTF

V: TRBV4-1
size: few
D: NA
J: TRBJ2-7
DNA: TGCGCCAGCAGCCAAGCCTCCTGGGCCTACGAGCAGTACTTC
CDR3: CASSQASWAYEQYF

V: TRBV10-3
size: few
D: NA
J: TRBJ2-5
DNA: TGTGCCATCAGTGAGGGGATAGAGACCCAGTACTTC
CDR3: CAISEGIETQYF

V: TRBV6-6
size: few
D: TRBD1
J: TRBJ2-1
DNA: TGTGCCAGCAGTTACCTTCATCCGCGACAGGGAGACAATGAGCAGTTCTTC
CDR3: CASSYLHPRQGDNEQFF

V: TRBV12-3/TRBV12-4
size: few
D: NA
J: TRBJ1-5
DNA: TGTGCCAGCAGTTCTGACAGAGAAAATCAGCCCCAGCATTTT
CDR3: CASSSDRENQPQHF

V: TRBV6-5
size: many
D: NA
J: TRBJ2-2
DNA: TGTGCCAGCAGTTACGGGGGGCCGGGAACCGGGGAGCTGTTTTTT
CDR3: CASSYGGPGTGELFF

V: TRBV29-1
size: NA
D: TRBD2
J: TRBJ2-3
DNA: TGCAGCGTTGGGACTAGCGGCACAGATACGCAGTATTTT
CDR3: CSVGTSGTDTQYF

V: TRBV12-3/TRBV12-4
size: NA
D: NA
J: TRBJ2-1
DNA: TGTGCCAGCAGCTTTGGAGAGAGGGTTGAGCAGTTCTTC
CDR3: CASSFGERVEQFF

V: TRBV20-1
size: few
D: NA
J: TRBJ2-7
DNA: TGCAGTGCTAGAAGGACAGACCATTACGAGCAGTACTTC
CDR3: CSARRTDHYEQYF

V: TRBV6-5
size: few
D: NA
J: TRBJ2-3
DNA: TGTGCCAGCAACTATAGGGGTCGGACAGATACGCAGTATTTT
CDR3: CASNYRGRTDTQYF

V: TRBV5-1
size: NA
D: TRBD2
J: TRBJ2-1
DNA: TGCGCCAGCAGCGTTAACCGGGGGGGAAGCAACAATGAGCAGTTCTTC
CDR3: CASSVNRGGSNNEQFF

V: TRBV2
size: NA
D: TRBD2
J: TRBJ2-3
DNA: TGTGCCGGTAGCGGGGGGCGCACAGATACGCAGTATTTT
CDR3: CAGSGGRTDTQYF

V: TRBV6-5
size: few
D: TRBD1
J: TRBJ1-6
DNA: TGTGCCAGCAGTTACCACGGACAGGTGAATTCACCCCTCCACTTT
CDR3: CASSYHGQVNSPLHF